This T cell receptor beta chain was retrieved from a study of identical twins. TCRdb redid the calling of the 5' RACE reads with MiXCR, one entry per CDR3 protein. The data contain about 690,000 distinct CDR3 sequences, less than 25% of them singletons. Trimming cost V 4 bases and J 0 bases; bases outside gene matches: 2. This CDR3 region has 14 residues. Germline lookup yields CDR1 WSHSY and CDR2 SAAADI. These sequences were also reported in another study, on T cells expressing NK-cell markers.

This TCR was recovered from a woman in her late teens or twenties in good health. Specimen: PBMCs. V usage is TRBV10-2 and J usage is TRBJ1-2, with TRBD1 matching over 7 bases. As DNA, the CDR3 is TGCGCCAGCAGTGGGGGACAGTCTAACTATGGCTACACCTTC. This sequence encodes CASSGGQSNYGYTF.